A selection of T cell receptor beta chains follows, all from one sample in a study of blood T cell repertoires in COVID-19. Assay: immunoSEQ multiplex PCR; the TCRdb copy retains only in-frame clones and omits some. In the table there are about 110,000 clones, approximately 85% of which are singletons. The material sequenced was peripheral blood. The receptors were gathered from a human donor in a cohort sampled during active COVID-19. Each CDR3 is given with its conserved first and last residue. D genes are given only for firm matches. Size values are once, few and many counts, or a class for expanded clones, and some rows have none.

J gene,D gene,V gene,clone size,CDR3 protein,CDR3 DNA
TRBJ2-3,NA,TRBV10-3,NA,CAITPGGTSTDTQYF,TGTGCCATCACGCCCGGCGGGACTAGCACAGATACGCAGTATTTT
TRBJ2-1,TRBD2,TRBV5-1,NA,CASSLPVAGGPEQFF,TGCGCCAGCAGCTTGCCGGTAGCGGGGGGGCCCGAGCAGTTCTTC
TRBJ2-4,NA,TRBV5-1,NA,CASSLAGAGTKNIQYF,TGCGCCAGCAGCCTAGCAGGGGCAGGAACCAAAAACATTCAGTACTTC
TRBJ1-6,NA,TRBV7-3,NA,CASRSGDNSPLHF,TGTGCCAGCCGTTCGGGGGACAATTCACCCCTCCACTTT
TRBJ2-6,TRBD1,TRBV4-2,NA,CASSQDSKGRGMNSGANVLTF,TGTGCCAGCAGCCAAGATTCCAAGGGCAGGGGGATGAACTCTGGGGCCAACGTCCTGACTTTC
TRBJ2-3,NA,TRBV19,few,CASSISGTDTQYF,TGTGCCAGTAGTATAAGCGGCACAGATACGCAGTATTTT
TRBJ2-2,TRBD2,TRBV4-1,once,CASSLGLAGMNTGELFF,TGCGCCAGCAGCCTCGGACTAGCGGGGATGAACACCGGGGAGCTGTTTTTT
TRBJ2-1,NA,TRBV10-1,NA,CASSESPRGLSSYNEQFF,TGCGCCAGCAGTGAGTCACCAAGGGGCCTGAGCTCCTACAATGAGCAGTTCTTC
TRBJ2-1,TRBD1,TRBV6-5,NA,CASRQGGSYNEQFF,TGTGCCAGTCGACAGGGGGGATCCTACAATGAGCAGTTCTTC
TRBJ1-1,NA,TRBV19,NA,CASIARGASPEAFF,TGTGCCAGTATCGCGCGGGGTGCGAGCCCTGAAGCTTTCTTT
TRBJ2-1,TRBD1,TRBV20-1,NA,CSASPEYRGSDNEQFF,TGCAGTGCTAGTCCCGAGTACAGGGGGTCGGACAATGAGCAGTTCTTC
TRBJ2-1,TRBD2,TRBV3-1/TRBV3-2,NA,CASTLGQTSGGPEQFF,TGTGCCAGCACTCTCGGCCAGACTAGCGGGGGGCCTGAGCAGTTCTTC
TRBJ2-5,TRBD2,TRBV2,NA,CASTPGGGGASETQYF,TGTGCCAGCACCCCTGGGGGCGGGGGGGCCTCAGAGACCCAGTACTTC
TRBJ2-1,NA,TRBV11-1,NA,CASSLQGGEQFF,TGTGCCAGCAGCTTACAGGGGGGTGAGCAGTTCTTC
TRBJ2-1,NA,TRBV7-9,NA,CASSPYLNAGPGNEQFF,TGTGCCAGCAGCCCTTACCTCAACGCGGGTCCGGGGAATGAGCAGTTCTTC
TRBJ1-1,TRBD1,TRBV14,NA,CASSQMGQGDTEAFF,TGTGCCAGCAGCCAGATGGGACAGGGAGACACTGAAGCTTTCTTT
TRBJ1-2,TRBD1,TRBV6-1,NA,CASSEAGQGDGYTF,TGTGCCAGCAGTGAAGCGGGACAGGGGGATGGCTACACCTTC
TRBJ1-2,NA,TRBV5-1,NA,CASSLSVSFNYGYTF,TGCGCCAGCAGCCTCTCAGTCAGTTTTAACTATGGCTACACCTTC
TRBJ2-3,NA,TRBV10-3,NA,CAISESQGGPDTQYF,TGTGCCATCAGTGAGTCTCAGGGGGGCCCAGATACGCAGTATTTT
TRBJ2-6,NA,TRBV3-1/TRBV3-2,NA,CASSLGASGANVLTF,TGTGCCAGCAGCCTAGGGGCCTCTGGGGCCAACGTCCTGACTTTC
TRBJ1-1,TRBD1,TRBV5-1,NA,CASSLDRGENTEAFF,TGCGCCAGCAGCTTAGACAGGGGGGAGAACACTGAAGCTTTCTTT
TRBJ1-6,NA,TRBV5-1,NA,CASSLEGVSPLHF,TGCGCCAGCAGCTTGGAAGGGGTTTCACCCCTCCACTTT
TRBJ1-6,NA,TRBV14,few,CASSQQGRTPLHF,TGTGCCAGCAGCCAGCAGGGGAGAACACCCCTCCACTTT
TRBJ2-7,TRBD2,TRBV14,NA,CASSQWGGIMDEQYF,TGTGCCAGCAGCCAATGGGGGGGGATCATGGACGAGCAGTACTTC
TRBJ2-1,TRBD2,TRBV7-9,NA,CASSPRLAGVDEQFF,TGTGCCAGCAGCCCACGACTAGCGGGCGTCGATGAGCAGTTCTTC
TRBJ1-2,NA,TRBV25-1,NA,CASSINDRSYGYTF,TGTGCCAGCAGTATAAATGACAGGAGCTATGGCTACACCTTC
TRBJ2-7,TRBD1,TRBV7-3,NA,CASSPDRVREQYF,TGTGCCAGCAGCCCCGACAGGGTGCGGGAGCAGTACTTC
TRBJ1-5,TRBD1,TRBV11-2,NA,CASSLGTGLNQPQHF,TGTGCCAGCAGCTTAGGGACAGGGCTCAATCAGCCCCAGCATTTT
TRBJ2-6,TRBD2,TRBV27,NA,CASSPPSGRAGANVLTF,TGTGCCAGCAGTCCCCCCTCCGGGAGGGCTGGGGCCAACGTCCTGACTTTC
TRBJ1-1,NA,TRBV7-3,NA,CASSPDTKAPLKAFF,TGTGCCAGCAGCCCGGACACCAAGGCGCCCCTGAAAGCTTTCTTT
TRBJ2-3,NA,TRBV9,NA,CASSVDELVGTDTQYF,TGTGCCAGCAGCGTAGACGAACTAGTGGGCACAGATACGCAGTATTTT
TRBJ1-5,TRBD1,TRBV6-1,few,CASSDPGTGIANQPQHF,TGTGCCAGCAGTGATCCCGGGACAGGGATAGCCAATCAGCCCCAGCATTTT
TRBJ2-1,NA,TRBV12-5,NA,CASGLGTYRDNEQFF,TGTGCTAGTGGTTTAGGAACCTACAGGGACAATGAGCAGTTCTTC
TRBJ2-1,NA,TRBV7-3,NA,CASSLTGGTGNEQFF,TGTGCCAGCAGCTTAACAGGGGGTACGGGCAATGAGCAGTTCTTC
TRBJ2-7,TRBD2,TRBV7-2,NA,CASSLAGGYEQYF,TGTGCCAGCAGCTTAGCGGGGGGGTACGAGCAGTACTTC
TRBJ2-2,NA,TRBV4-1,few,CASSQEYPPGTNTGELFF,TGCGCCAGCAGCCAAGAGTATCCGCCAGGGACTAACACCGGGGAGCTGTTTTTT
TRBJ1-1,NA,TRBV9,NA,CASSPGFSRTEAFF,TGTGCCAGCAGTCCCGGGTTTAGTCGCACTGAAGCTTTCTTT
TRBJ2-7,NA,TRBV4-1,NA,CASSQYTSSTIGEQYF,TGCGCCAGCAGCCAATACACTAGCTCTACCATTGGCGAGCAGTACTTC
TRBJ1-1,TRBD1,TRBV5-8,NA,CASRMTGIPEAFF,TGTGCCAGCAGGATGACAGGGATCCCTGAAGCTTTCTTT
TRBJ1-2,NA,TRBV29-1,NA,CSVDRALSNYGYTF,TGCAGCGTTGACAGGGCCTTATCTAACTATGGCTACACCTTC
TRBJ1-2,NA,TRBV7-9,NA,CASSLDLTGGYTF,TGTGCCAGCAGCTTAGACCTTACCGGGGGCTACACCTTC
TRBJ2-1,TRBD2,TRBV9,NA,CASSAISGRAGEQFF,TGTGCCAGCAGCGCTATTAGCGGGAGGGCCGGTGAGCAGTTCTTC
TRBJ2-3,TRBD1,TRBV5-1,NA,CASARAGTAPPEPSTDTQYF,TGCGCCAGCGCTCGGGCCGGGACAGCACCGCCAGAACCTAGCACAGATACGCAGTATTTT
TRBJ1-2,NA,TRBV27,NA,CASSPRQTHGYTF,TGTGCCAGCAGCCCTAGGCAGACCCATGGCTACACCTTC
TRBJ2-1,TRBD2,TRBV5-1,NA,CASSLVSGAYNEQFF,TGCGCCAGCAGCTTGGTTAGCGGGGCCTACAATGAGCAGTTCTTC
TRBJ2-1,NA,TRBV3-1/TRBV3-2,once,CASSENPFAGILF,TGTGCCAGCAGCGAAAACCCCTTTGCGGGAATACTCTTC
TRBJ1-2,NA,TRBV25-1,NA,CASSETRGYTF,TGTGCCAGCAGTGAAACACGTGGCTACACCTTC
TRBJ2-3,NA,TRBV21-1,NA,CASSKGKGTGNTDTQYF,TGTGCCAGCAGCAAGGGAAAAGGGACAGGGAACACAGATACGCAGTATTTT
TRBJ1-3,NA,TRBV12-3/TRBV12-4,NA,CASTTDSGNTIYF,TGTGCCAGCACCACAGACTCTGGAAACACCATATATTTT
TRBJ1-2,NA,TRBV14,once,CASSPDGLSYGYTF,TGTGCCAGCAGCCCTGACGGACTGTCCTATGGCTACACCTTC
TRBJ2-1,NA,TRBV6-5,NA,CASTSGAGLNEQFF,TGTGCCAGCACCTCTGGGGCGGGGCTCAATGAGCAGTTCTTC
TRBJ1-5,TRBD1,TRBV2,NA,CASRRDSQNQPQHF,TGTGCCAGCAGGAGGGACAGCCAAAATCAGCCCCAGCATTTT
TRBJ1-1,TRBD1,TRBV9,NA,CASSSKGGSSTEAFF,TGTGCCAGCAGCAGTAAAGGGGGCTCGAGCACTGAAGCTTTCTTT
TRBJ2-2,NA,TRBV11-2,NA,CASSQTRGTGELFF,TGTGCCAGCAGCCAGACTAGAGGGACCGGGGAGCTGTTTTTT
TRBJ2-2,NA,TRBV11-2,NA,CASSLGQNTGELFF,TGTGCCAGCAGCTTAGGACAGAACACCGGGGAGCTGTTTTTT
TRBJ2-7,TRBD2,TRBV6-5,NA,CASRIAGPQGEQYF,TGTGCCAGCCGAATAGCGGGGCCCCAGGGGGAGCAGTACTTC
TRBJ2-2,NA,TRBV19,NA,CASIGFLGELFF,TGTGCCAGTATTGGTTTCCTAGGGGAGCTGTTTTTT
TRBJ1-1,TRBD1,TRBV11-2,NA,CASSSWTGGNTEAFF,TGTGCCAGCAGCTCTTGGACAGGGGGAAACACTGAAGCTTTCTTT
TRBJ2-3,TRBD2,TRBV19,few,CASSIGLAWATDTQYF,TGTGCCAGTAGTATAGGACTAGCATGGGCCACAGATACGCAGTATTTT